The 20 T cell receptor beta chains reported below all come from one sample, sequenced in a study of blood T cell repertoires in COVID-19. Clones were read by immunoSEQ multiplex PCR, and TCRdb kept only the in-frame ones, dropping some. The sample has approximately 210,000 clones, approximately 94% seen once. The sample consisted of peripheral blood. The receptors derive from a young man with COVID-19, enrolled during active disease.

V usage is TRBV6-6 and J usage is TRBJ2-3; tentative D call: TRBD1 (6 bases). Trimming took 6 bases from V and 4 from J, leaving 20 bases between them. Germline V gives CDR1 MNHNY, CDR2 SVGAGI (reference sequence). The CDR3 has 16 amino acids. CDR3 sequence: CASRPFTGKEADTQYF. The CDR3 nucleotides read TGTGCCAGCAGACCATTTACAGGGAAGGAGGCAGATACGCAGTATTTT.

The chain recombines TRBV9 with TRBJ1-4; TRBD1 is a possible D gene (6 bases). CDR3 length: 14 amino acids. Germline V gene lookup returns CDR1 SGDLS and CDR2 YYNGEE. V gave up 4 bases and J gave up 4 bases, with 11 bases separating them. CDR3 coding DNA: TGTGCCAGCAGCTCGGACAGCAATAATGAAAAACTGTTTTTT. It yields the protein CASSSDSNNEKLFF.

This chain's CDR3 is CASSQDRANSGANVLTF. Written as DNA, the CDR3 is TGTGCCAGCAGTCAGGACAGGGCGAACTCTGGGGCCAACGTCCTGACTTTC. This sequence joins TRBV27 and TRBJ2-6; 8 bases match TRBD1. The CDR3 is made up of 17 amino acids. The germline V gene encodes CDR1 MNHEY and CDR2 SMNVEV (reference sequence). Losses at the gene ends were 5 bases for V and 0 bases for J; bases not matched to a gene: 6. The full variable domain, completed using reference TRBV27 and TRBJ2-6, is EAQVTQNPRYLITVTGKKLTVTCSQNMNHEYMSWYRQDPGLGLRQIYYSMNVEVTDKGDVPEGYKVSRKEKRNFPLILESPSPNQTSLYFCASSQDRANSGANVLTFGAGSRLTVL.

This clone has only one observation. The V gene is TRBV5-4, the J gene TRBJ1-6; 8 bases agree with TRBD1. CDR1 SGHNT and CDR2 YYREEE come from the germline V gene (reference sequence). V was pared by 4 bases and J by 6 bases, with 9 bases of the junction left unmatched. The CDR3 contains 16 residues. CDR3 DNA sequence: TGTGCCAGCAGCGATGCCCGGACAGGGTTTAATTCACCCCTCCACTTT. Its translation is CASSDARTGFNSPLHF.

The V and J genes are TRBV6-5 and TRBJ2-5, with 11 bases identical to TRBD2. The CDR3 is 15 residues long. V lost 6 bases to trimming and J lost 4 bases; unmatched junction nucleotides: 7. Germline assignment: CDR1 MNHEY and CDR2 SVGAGI. CDR3 sequence (DNA): TGTGCCAGCAGGCCTCTACTAGCGGGGGTAGAGACCCAGTACTTC. The encoded protein is CASRPLLAGVETQYF.

The chain couples TRBV10-1 to TRBJ2-5; TRBD2 matches at 7 bases. Looked up from germline, CDR1 is WNHNN and CDR2 is SYGVQD (reference sequence). The CDR3 is 16 amino acids. J was trimmed by 0 bases and V by 8 bases; bases with no gene match: 12. CDR3 residues: CASQKRMRGNQETQYF. CDR3 nucleotides: TGCGCCAGCCAGAAGCGGATGCGGGGGAACCAAGAGACCCAGTACTTC.

This sequence joins TRBV27 and TRBJ2-3, with D possibly being TRBD1 (5 bases). Germline CDR1 reads MNHEY; CDR2 reads SMNVEV (reference sequence). Trimming took off 7 bases at V and 6 bases at J, with 14 bases between the two ends. The CDR3 runs 13 residues. Here the CDR3 reads CASTQGFGDTQYF. The CDR3 nucleotides are TGTGCCAGCACCCAGGGATTTGGGGATACGCAGTATTTT.

The gene calls are TRBV7-9 and TRBJ1-2; TRBD1 is a possible D gene (5 bases). Per the germline V gene, CDR1 is SEHNR and CDR2 is FQNEAQ (reference sequence). Trimming removed 1 base at V and 4 bases at J, with 10 bases between. This CDR3 has 14 residues. Written as DNA, the CDR3 is TGTGCCAGCAGCTTAGTGGAGCAGGGCTATGGCTACACCTTC. Translated: CASSLVEQGYGYTF.

V usage is TRBV3-1 (or the pseudogene TRBV3-2) and J usage is TRBJ2-7; tentative D call: TRBD2 (5 bases). Trimming stripped 1 base from V and 4 bases from J, with 29 bases between. CDR1 is LGHDT and CDR2 is YNNKEL in the germline V gene (reference sequence). The CDR3 sequence is 20 residues long. Here the CDR3 reads CASSQVHPAPGNGAGYEQYF. In DNA form, the CDR3 reads TGTGCCAGCAGCCAAGTCCACCCAGCGCCCGGGAACGGAGCTGGATACGAGCAGTACTTC.

This chain uses TRBV6-4 with TRBJ1-2, with TRBD1 identical over 12 bases. CDR3 length: 18 amino acids. V lost 1 base to trimming and J lost 3 bases; unmatched junction nucleotides: 9. Germline V lookup: CDR1 MRHNA, CDR2 SNTAGT. The CDR3 DNA is TGTGCCAGCAGTGACTATCCCGGGACAGGGGGCGCAGACTATGGCTACACCTTC. It translates to CASSDYPGTGGADYGYTF.

The rearrangement joins TRBV2 to TRBJ1-5; unclear D gene. This CDR3 comprises 15 residues. V lost 5 bases, J lost 2 bases, and 13 bases lay in between. CDR1 and CDR2 from the germline V gene are SNHLY and FYNNEI. Written as DNA, the CDR3 is TGTGCCAGCAGTAAAGAAGTGACTCGCAATCAGCCCCAGCATTTT. Amino acids: CASSKEVTRNQPQHF.

This clone was counted a few times. The V gene is TRBV7-6, the J gene TRBJ1-2, with TRBD1 as a possible D gene (5 bases). The CDR3 sequence is 16 residues long. The V and J ends lost 0 bases and 1 base respectively, with 12 bases between them. CDR1 and CDR2 (germline): SGHVS, FNYEAQ. CDR3 sequence: CASSLAGGGDNYGYTF. DNA for the CDR3: TGTGCCAGCAGCTTAGCCGGGGGTGGTGATAACTATGGCTACACCTTC.

In the case of this clone: An end of the junction differs from the germline gene, which may be a read error. Other DNA sequences from this sample encode an identical CDR3 as well. This chain connects TRBV3-1 (or the pseudogene TRBV3-2) to TRBJ2-4; 9 bases match TRBD2. The germline V gene has CDR1 LGHDT and CDR2 YNNKEL (reference sequence). The CDR3 extends over 16 amino acids. CDR3 DNA sequence: TGTGCCAGCAGTCAAGAGATGGCGGGGGGGCCAAACATTCAGTACTTC. Residues: CASSQEMAGGPNIQYF.

This chain links TRBV6-5 with TRBJ1-6; no firm D call. The V gene's germline CDR1 is MNHEY and CDR2 SVGAGI. The CDR3 covers 14 residues. V lost 6 bases and J lost 1, with 7 bases in between. The CDR3 loop is CASSPGSYNSPLHF. CDR3 coding DNA: TGTGCCAGCAGCCCCGGGTCCTATAATTCACCCCTCCACTTT.

The CDR3 sequence is CASSAMGQGIYGYTF. The CDR3 region has the DNA TGTGCCAGCAGCGCGATGGGACAGGGGATTTATGGCTACACCTTC. The chain joins TRBV9 to TRBJ1-2; TRBD1 agrees at 10 bases. CDR1 SGDLS and CDR2 YYNGEE come from the germline V gene. CDR3 length equals 15 residues. Trimming at V came to 3 bases and at J to 5 bases, leaving 7 bases not matched to a gene.

The chain uses TRBV6-5 and TRBJ1-6; D call uncertain. This CDR3 contains 14 residues. The V and J ends lost 8 bases and 4 bases respectively, with 12 bases between them. In germline, CDR1 is MNHEY, CDR2 SVGAGI. The CDR3 coding sequence is TGTGCCAGCTCACGGGTCAGATATAATTCACCCCTCCACTTT. Its translation is CASSRVRYNSPLHF.

The J gene is TRBJ2-7, the V gene TRBV5-1, with D perhaps matching TRBD2 (5 bases). Germline loops: CDR1 SGHRS, CDR2 YFSETQ. V was cut by 4 bases and J by 7 bases, with 18 bases left in between. The CDR3 contains 14 residues. The CDR3 nucleotides read TGCGCCAGCAGCCAAGTGGGGAGCGACCGGGAGCAGTACTTC. Encoded protein: CASSQVGSDREQYF. Drawing the rest from reference TRBV5-1 and TRBJ2-7, the complete variable domain is KAGVTQTPRYLIKTRGQQVTLSCSPISGHRSVSWYQQTPGQGLQFLFEYFSETQRNKGNFPGRFSGRQFSNSRSEMNVSTLELGDSALYLCASSQVGSDREQYFGPGTRLTVT.

This chain connects TRBV6-2 or TRBV6-3 to TRBJ2-3; possibly TRBD2 for D (6 bases). The CDR3 spans 14 residues. V lost 6 bases and J 3 bases, leaving 13 bases between the germline ends. The germline V gene has CDR1 MNHEY and CDR2 SVGEGT. The CDR3, as DNA: TGTGCCAGCAGCATAGCGGCGGGGACAGATACGCAGTATTTT. As protein: CASSIAAGTDTQYF.

Only one count was recorded for this clone. The chain employs TRBV3-1 (or the pseudogene TRBV3-2) and TRBJ2-3; 12 bases fit TRBD2. The CDR3 covers 18 residues. The J segment lost 5 bases and the V segment lost 4 bases, leaving 13 bases of the junction unmatched. Germline values: CDR1 LGHDT, CDR2 YNNKEL (reference sequence). CDR3 bases: TGTGCCAGCAGCCCGGGAAGGCTAGCGGGGGGGCTGGGAGATACGCAGTATTTT. This codes for CASSPGRLAGGLGDTQYF.

The chain carries TRBV9 and TRBJ2-5, with 8 bases lining up with TRBD1. The junction had 7 bases not matched to a gene; V was cut back by 3 bases and J by 3 bases. Germline V gene data show CDR1 as SGDLS and CDR2 as YYNGEE. The CDR3 contains 15 residues. CDR3 coding DNA: TGTGCCAGCAGCGCCCGACAGGGGAGTGAAGAGACCCAGTACTTC. This sequence encodes CASSARQGSEETQYF.